Presented here are 6 T cell receptor beta chains from one specimen sequenced in a study of blood T cell repertoires in COVID-19. The table came from immunoSEQ multiplex PCR; TCRdb's copy has only in-frame clones and leaves some out. The sample consists of about 81,000 clones, 84% of them appearing once. Source material: peripheral blood. Every receptor here comes from a human donor in a cohort sampled during active COVID-19.

The V call is TRBV30, the J call TRBJ2-2, with TRBD1 as a possible D gene (6 bases). The CDR3 spans 12 residues. Germline-derived CDR1 and CDR2 are GTSNPN and SVGIG (reference sequence). V dropped 3 bases and J dropped 15 bases, with 17 bases sitting between them. The CDR3 protein is CAWSSEGVSVFF. CDR3 nucleotides: TGTGCCTGGAGCTCAGAGGGGGTGTCGGTGTTTTTT.

The CDR3 DNA reads as TGTGCCAGCTCAAGGACAGGGTTGGCCTACAATGAGCAGTTCTTC. The encoded protein is CASSRTGLAYNEQFF. The chain joins TRBV18 to TRBJ2-1, with TRBD1 matching over 8 bases. The CDR3 consists of 15 residues. Per the germline V gene, CDR1 is KGHSH and CDR2 is LQKENI. V gave up 5 bases and J gave up 2 bases; unmatched junction bases: 5.

The chain joins TRBV7-8 to TRBJ2-6, with no clear D. Germline loops: CDR1 SGHVS, CDR2 FQNEAQ. Trimming cost V 2 bases and J 2 bases, with 4 bases left between them. The CDR3 sequence is 14 residues long. CDR3: CASSLSAGANVLTF. In DNA, the CDR3 is TGTGCCAGCAGCTTATCAGCTGGGGCCAACGTCCTGACTTTC.

The V gene is TRBV25-1, the J gene TRBJ1-6; TRBD1 might be the D (6 bases). CDR1 MGHDK and CDR2 SYGVNS come from the germline V gene. The CDR3 is 15 amino acids. The V and J ends lost 2 bases and 10 bases respectively, with 15 bases between them. In nucleotides, the CDR3 is TGTGCCAGCAGTGAAGCCGGACAGCACAAATCACCCCTCCACTTT. Translating it yields CASSEAGQHKSPLHF. The full variable domain, rest sourced from reference TRBV25-1 and TRBJ1-6, is EADIYQTPRYLVIGTGKKITLECSQTMGHDKMYWYQQDPGMELHLIHYSYGVNSTEKGDLSSESTVSRIRTEHFPLTLESARPSHTSQYLCASSEAGQHKSPLHFGNGTRLTVT.

The chain is built from TRBV6-5 and TRBJ1-1, with 7 bases aligning to TRBD1. Unmatched junction bases numbered 7, after V lost 2 bases and J lost 7 bases. This CDR3 is built from 14 residues. Germline CDR1 and CDR2: MNHEY and SVGAGI. CDR3 protein: CASSYVARDSEAFF. In DNA, the CDR3 is TGTGCCAGCAGTTACGTAGCCCGGGACAGTGAAGCTTTCTTT.

This CDR3 is CASSPSGTRSYEQYF. The CDR3 nucleotides are TGCGCCAGCAGCCCGTCCGGGACTAGGTCCTACGAGCAGTACTTC. The chain is built from TRBV4-1 and TRBJ2-7, with 8 bases lining up with TRBD2. After removal of 4 bases from V and 1 base from J, the junction contained 6 bases not matched to a gene. CDR1 and CDR2 (germline): MGHRA, YSYEKL. This CDR3 has 15 amino acids.